This T cell receptor beta chain originates from a study of STAT5B mutations in CD4+ large granular lymphocyte leukemia. Study outcomes and limitations: Compared with healthy controls (2/35), patient top clones favored TRBV06 (8/27). Higher CD4+ than CD8+ T-LGLL clonality might reflect small sample size.

This was a survey-level run. Using immunoSEQ multiplex PCR, the repertoire was profiled, and TCRdb retains in-frame clones only, with some absent. The sample lists approximately 28,000 clones; 85% to 90% were seen once. V was trimmed by 8 bases and J by 1 base, leaving 18 bases between them. Germline CDR1 LNHDA, CDR2 SQIVND (reference sequence). This CDR3 spans 16 amino acids. Notes on this clone: As yet, its antigen is unknown.

The TCR originated in a human donor in good health. V and J are TRBV19 and TRBJ2-4; maybe TRBD2 (6 bases). Sequencing was done on a sample of CD4+ T cells from blood buffy coats. As DNA, the CDR3 is TGTGCCAGTCTTGAGGGAGGTGGGGGGGCCAAAAACATTCAGTACTTC. Translated: CASLEGGGGAKNIQYF.